A selection of T cell receptor beta chains follows, all from one sample in a study. TCRdb reprocessed the multiplex PCR reads via MiXCR and lists one record per CDR3 protein. This table has 300 to 450 distinct CDR3 sequences, approximately 6.3% appearing once. The specimen was Tregs sorted from blood. The receptors were gathered from a female donor with breast cancer. CDR3s include the opening cysteine and the closing phenylalanine or tryptophan. The D gene is left open where the match is weak. Size is omitted from some rows. Given values are once, few, many or a class for expanded clones.

>TRBJ1-2|13|medium-sized|-|TRBV12-3/TRBV12-4
CASSLAWNYGYTF
TGTGCCAGCAGTTTAGCATGGAACTATGGCTACACCTTC
>TRBJ1-2|14|large|-|TRBV12-3/TRBV12-4
CASSLFPDSYGYTF
TGTGCCAGCAGTTTATTCCCAGACAGCTATGGCTACACCTTC
>TRBJ1-2|14|large|TRBD1|TRBV12-3/TRBV12-4
CASSSPGTGVGYTF
TGTGCCAGCAGTAGTCCCGGGACAGGGGTAGGCTACACCTTC
>TRBJ1-2|14|large|-|TRBV12-3/TRBV12-4
CASSLGVSIYGYTF
TGTGCCAGCAGTTTAGGCGTGTCTATCTATGGCTACACCTTC
>TRBJ1-2|14|-|-|TRBV12-3/TRBV12-4
CASSRDGQRHDYTF
TGTGCCAGCAGCCGGGACGGCCAACGGCATGACTACACCTTC
>TRBJ1-2|16|large|TRBD1|TRBV12-3/TRBV12-4
CASSWDRDDANYGYTF
TGTGCCAGCAGTTGGGACAGGGACGATGCTAACTATGGCTACACCTTC
>TRBJ1-2|13|large|-|TRBV12-3/TRBV12-4
CASSLGRGDGYTF
TGTGCCAGCAGTTTAGGCAGGGGTGATGGCTACACCTTC
>TRBJ1-2|16|medium-sized|-|TRBV12-3/TRBV12-4
CASSFPGSLLNYGYTF
TGTGCCAGCAGTTTCCCTGGGTCTCTTCTTAACTATGGCTACACCTTC
>TRBJ1-2|15|large|-|TRBV12-3/TRBV12-4
CASSLNPHGRYGYTF
TGTGCCAGCAGTTTAAACCCTCACGGTCGCTATGGCTACACCTTC
>TRBJ1-2|12|large|-|TRBV12-3/TRBV12-4
CASSLFTEGYTF
TGTGCCAGCAGTTTATTTACAGAAGGCTACACCTTC
>TRBJ1-2|13|large|-|TRBV12-3/TRBV12-4
CASSLGVNYGYTF
TGTGCCAGCAGTCTCGGGGTTAACTATGGCTACACCTTC
>TRBJ1-2|12|medium-sized|-|TRBV12-3/TRBV12-4
CASSVGLYGYTF
TGTGCCAGCAGTGTAGGCCTCTATGGCTACACCTTC
>TRBJ1-2|13|-|-|TRBV12-3/TRBV12-4
CASGFVSGYGCTF
TGTGCCAGCGGGTTCGTAAGCGGCTATGGCTGCACCTTC
>TRBJ1-2|11|large|-|TRBV12-3/TRBV12-4
CASSLDRNVAF
TGTGCCAGCAGTTTAGACAGGAATGTGGCCTTC
>TRBJ1-2|13|large|-|TRBV12-3/TRBV12-4
CASGFVSGYGYTF
TGTGCCAGCGGATTCGTAAGCGGCTATGGCTACACCTTC
>TRBJ1-2|14|few|-|TRBV12-3/TRBV12-4
CASKGGDDNYGHTF
TGTGCCAGCAAGGGAGGGGACGATAACTATGGCCACACCTTC
>TRBJ1-2|13|large|TRBD1|TRBV12-3/TRBV12-4
CASSPGTGNGYTF
TGTGCCAGCAGTCCAGGGACAGGGAATGGCTACACCTTC
>TRBJ1-2|14|-|-|TRBV12-3/TRBV12-4
CACRMGETNCGYTF
TGTGCCTGCCGCATGGGAGAGACTAACTGTGGCTACACCTTC
>TRBJ1-2|15|large|TRBD1|TRBV12-3/TRBV12-4
CASSLGTGTSYGYTF
TGTGCCAGCAGTTTAGGGACAGGGACCAGCTATGGCTACACCTTC
>TRBJ1-2|15|few|TRBD1|TRBV12-3/TRBV12-4
CACSPPGTGFYGYTF
TGTGCCTGCAGTCCGCCCGGGACAGGGTTCTATGGCTACACCTTC
>TRBJ1-2|13|-|-|TRBV12-3/TRBV12-4
CTSSPGTGYGYTF
TGTACCAGCAGCCCAGGGACTGGCTATGGCTACACCTTC